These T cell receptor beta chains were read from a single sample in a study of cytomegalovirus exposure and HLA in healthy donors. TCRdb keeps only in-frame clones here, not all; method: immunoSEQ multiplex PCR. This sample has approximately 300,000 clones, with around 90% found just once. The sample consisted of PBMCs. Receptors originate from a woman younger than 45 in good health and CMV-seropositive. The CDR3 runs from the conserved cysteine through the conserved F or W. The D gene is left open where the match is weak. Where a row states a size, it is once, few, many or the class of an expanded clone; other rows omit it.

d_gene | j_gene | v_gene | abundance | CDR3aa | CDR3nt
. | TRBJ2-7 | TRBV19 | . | CATRDTSYEQYF | TGTGCCACACGAGACACTTCCTACGAGCAGTACTTC
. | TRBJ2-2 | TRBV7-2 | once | CASSLVGLLFF | TGTGCCAGCAGCTTAGTGGGACTGCTGTTTTTT
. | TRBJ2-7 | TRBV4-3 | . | CASSQDQGEQYF | TGCGCCAGCAGCCAAGATCAAGGGGAGCAGTACTTC
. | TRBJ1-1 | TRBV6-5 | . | CASTYAGGGTEAFF | TGTGCCAGCACTTATGCAGGAGGAGGGACTGAAGCTTTCTTT
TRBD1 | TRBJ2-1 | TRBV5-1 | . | CASSRTGVDEQFF | TGCGCCAGCAGCAGGACAGGGGTCGATGAGCAGTTCTTC
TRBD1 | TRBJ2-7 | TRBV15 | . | CATSRDGTGGVGQYF | TGTGCCACCAGCAGAGATGGGACAGGGGGAGTCGGGCAGTACTTC
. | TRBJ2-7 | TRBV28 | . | CASSGRDGDPYEQYF | TGTGCCAGCAGTGGCCGCGACGGGGACCCCTACGAGCAGTACTTC
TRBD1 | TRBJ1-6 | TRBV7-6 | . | CASSGDRVNSPLHF | TGTGCCAGCAGCGGTGACAGGGTTAATTCACCCCTCCACTTT
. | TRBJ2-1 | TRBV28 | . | CASSLSVWQFF | TGTGCCAGCAGTTTAAGTGTGTGGCAATTCTTC
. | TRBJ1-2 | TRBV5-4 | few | CASSWGVDGYTF | TGTGCCAGCAGCTGGGGTGTTGACGGCTACACCTTC